This T cell receptor (beta chain) stems from a study of blood T cell repertoires in COVID-19. Study-wide background: The cDNA or gDNA used as material had been derived from T cells, B-cell-depleted T cells, or PBMCs.

V dropped 1 base and J dropped 6; count of bases not matched to a gene: 4. CDR3 length: 14 amino acids. Germline CDR1 reads SEHNR; CDR2 reads FQNEAQ (reference sequence). In the source study's methods: Amplification from reference gene primers served as the basis for estimated nucleated cell counts. Profiling relied on immunoSEQ multiplex PCR, and the TCRdb table lists in-frame clones only, not all of them. V, J and clone size are those of that table, while D and trimming were read from the DNA. The sample carries around 170,000 clones, roughly nine tenths recorded once. The receptor was derived from a woman aged 25 to 39 with active or convalescent COVID-19. V and J are TRBV7-9 and TRBJ1-1; TRBD1 matches 8 bases. The sequenced sample consisted of peripheral blood. The DNA of the CDR3 is TGTGCCAGCAGCTTAGACAGGGGGAGTTCTGAAGCTTTCTTT. This translates into CASSLDRGSSEAFF.